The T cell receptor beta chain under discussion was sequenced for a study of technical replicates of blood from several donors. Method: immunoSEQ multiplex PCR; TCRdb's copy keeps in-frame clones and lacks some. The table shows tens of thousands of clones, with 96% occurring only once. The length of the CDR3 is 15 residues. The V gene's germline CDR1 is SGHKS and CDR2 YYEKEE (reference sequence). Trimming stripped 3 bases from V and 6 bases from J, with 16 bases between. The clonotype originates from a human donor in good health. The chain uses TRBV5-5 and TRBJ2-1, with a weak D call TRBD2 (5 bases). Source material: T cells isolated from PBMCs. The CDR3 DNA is TGTGCCAGCAGCTCCCGCGGAGGCTCTTTCAATGAGCAGTTCTTC. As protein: CASSSRGGSFNEQFF.